This TCR beta chain was sequenced for a study of cytomegalovirus exposure and HLA in healthy donors. Primers: 60 Vbeta forward and 13 Jbeta reverse. Some clones are missing from TCRdb's copy, which holds only in-frame ones; the method was immunoSEQ multiplex PCR. The table records fewer than 200,000 clones, around a tenth of them present only once. The table lists this clone with a few counts. The clonotype originates from a woman aged 25 to 39 in good health and CMV-seropositive. The specimen sequenced was PBMCs.

In DNA, the CDR3 is TGTGCCAGCAGTCCGACAGGGTATAGCAATCAGCCCCAGCATTTT. Residues: CASSPTGYSNQPQHF. This rearrangement joins TRBV6-4 to TRBJ1-5; 7 nucleotides agree with TRBD1. Germline V gene sequence: CDR1 MRHNA, CDR2 SNTAGT. V lost 5 bases and J lost 0; bases outside the gene matches: 4. The CDR3 contains 15 residues.